This entry describes one T cell receptor (beta chain). The antigen is undetermined. Researchers ran the PCR with 60 Vbeta and 13 Jbeta primers. TCRdb keeps only in-frame clones here, not all; method: immunoSEQ multiplex PCR. The data show approximately 150,000 clones, roughly four fifths seen once. The record originates from a study of cytomegalovirus exposure and HLA in healthy donors. Findings of the study overall: Under in vitro conditions, a few CMV-associated chains were confirmed as specific for CMV antigens.

The CDR3 totals 16 residues. V was cut by 5 bases and J by 0 bases, with 16 bases left in between. Germline loops: CDR1 SGHAT, CDR2 FQNNGV. The receptor comes from a male donor in good health and CMV-seronegative. This chain uses TRBV11-2 with TRBJ1-1, with D unclear. The sequenced material came from PBMCs. Here the CDR3 reads CASSPRDPALNTEAFF. CDR3 bases: TGTGCCAGCAGCCCACGGGATCCAGCTTTGAACACTGAAGCTTTCTTT.